This T cell receptor (beta chain) stems from a study of metastatic and nonmetastatic thyroid tumors. Germline V gene data show CDR1 as SGHAT and CDR2 as FQNNGV. The CDR3 extends over 14 amino acids. V shed 5 bases, J shed 7 bases, and the junction held 7 bases outside the gene matches. Each patient went into thyroid surgery without having received any treatment. From the PCR reads, TCRdb re-called clones with MiXCR. The sample records about 28,000 clones, roughly 17% being singletons. The chain is built from TRBV11-2 and TRBJ1-4; 7 bases align to TRBD1. The TCR was taken from a female donor with papillary thyroid cancer or a benign thyroid nodule (not recorded which). Some clones in this sample may be carry-over from other donors' samples. Sequencing used blood. The CDR3 loop is CASSPTGKTEKLFF. As DNA, the CDR3 is TGTGCCAGCAGCCCGACAGGGAAAACTGAAAAACTGTTTTTT.